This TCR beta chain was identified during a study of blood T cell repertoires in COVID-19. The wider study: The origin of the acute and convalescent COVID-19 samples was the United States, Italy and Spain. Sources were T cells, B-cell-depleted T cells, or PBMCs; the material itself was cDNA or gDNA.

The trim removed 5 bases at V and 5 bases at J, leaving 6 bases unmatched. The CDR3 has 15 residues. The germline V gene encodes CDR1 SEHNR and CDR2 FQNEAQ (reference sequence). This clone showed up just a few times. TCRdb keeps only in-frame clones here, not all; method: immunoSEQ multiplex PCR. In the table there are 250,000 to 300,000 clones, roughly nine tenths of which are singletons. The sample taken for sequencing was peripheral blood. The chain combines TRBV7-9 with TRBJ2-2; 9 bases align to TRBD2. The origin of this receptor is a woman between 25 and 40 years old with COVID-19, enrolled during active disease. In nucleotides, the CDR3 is TGTGCCAGCAGCCCAGGGACTAGCTGGACCGGGGAGCTGTTTTTT. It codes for CASSPGTSWTGELFF.